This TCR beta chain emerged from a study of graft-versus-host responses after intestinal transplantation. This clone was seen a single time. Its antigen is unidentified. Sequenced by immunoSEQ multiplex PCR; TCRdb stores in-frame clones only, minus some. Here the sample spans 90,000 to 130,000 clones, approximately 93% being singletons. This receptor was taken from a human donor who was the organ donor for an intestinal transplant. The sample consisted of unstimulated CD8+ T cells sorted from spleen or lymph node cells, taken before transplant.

CDR3 amino acids: CASSVEWALGTGELFF. The CDR3 DNA follows: TGTGCCAGCAGCGTAGAGTGGGCCCTCGGCACCGGGGAGCTGTTTTTT. The rearrangement uses TRBV9 and TRBJ2-2; D is undetermined. CDR1 and CDR2 (germline): SGDLS, YYNGEE. There are 16 residues in the CDR3. Between the trimmed V and J ends, which lost 0 bases and 4 bases, there was a span of 13 bases.